This TCR beta chain is drawn from a study of T cells in Graves' hyperthyroidism and ophthalmopathy. This clonotype appeared many times. Its target is unknown. Study-wide results and caveats: Prediction of ophthalmopathy progression came a median approximately 7 months pre-onset.

Authors of the study amplified TCR beta CDR3 regions from RNA transcripts. TCR CDR3 regions were first amplified by RT-PCR with HTBI primers. TCRdb re-analysed the multiplex PCR reads in MiXCR, keeping a single row per CDR3 protein. The sample consists of under 350,000 distinct CDR3 sequences, around 20% of them appearing once. The source material was blood. This sequence was found in a woman aged 45-59 years with Graves' hyperthyroidism.

The CDR3 protein is CASKWTGAKNIQYF. Written as DNA, the CDR3 is TGTGCCAGCAAATGGACGGGGGCCAAAAACATTCAGTACTTC. This chain joins TRBV2 and TRBJ2-4; maybe TRBD2 (5 bases). Germline V gene sequence: CDR1 SNHLY, CDR2 FYNNEI. The V gene lost 7 bases and the J gene lost 1 base, with 11 bases spanning the gap. The length of the CDR3 is 14 residues.